What follows describes a single T cell receptor beta chain. This sample is drawn from a study of T-cell memory formation after mild COVID-19. Study information: Each donor largely had its own TCR clusters.

TCRdb fed the 5' RACE reads into MiXCR, producing one record per CDR3 protein. Of around 430,000 distinct CDR3 sequences in the sample, 16% were seen once. CDR3 length equals 14 residues. Unmatched junction bases numbered 2, after V lost 0 bases and J lost 4 bases. The germline CDR1 and CDR2 sequences are MGHRA and YSYEKL. V usage is TRBV4-1 and J usage is TRBJ2-5, with 7 bases that match TRBD1. The TCR sequence derives from a man aged 18 to 35 who had mild COVID-19 (a few samples of this study predate the infection). Cell type and time point are not known. The sample was PBMCs or a T cell subset sorted from them (not recorded which). This CDR3 reads CASSQDPGGETQYF. In DNA, the CDR3 is TGCGCCAGCAGCCAAGATCCAGGGGGAGAGACCCAGTACTTC.